These 24 T cell receptor beta chains were sequenced from one sample in a study of blood T cell repertoires in COVID-19. TCRdb keeps only in-frame clones here, not all; method: immunoSEQ multiplex PCR. In the table there are some 300,000 clones, 70% to 90% of which are singletons. Specimen: peripheral blood. These receptors came from a woman aged 65 to 85 with COVID-19, enrolled during active disease.

The rearrangement uses TRBV5-8 and TRBJ2-7; D may be TRBD1 (6 bases). The CDR3 extends over 15 amino acids. Germline V gene data show CDR1 as SGHTS and CDR2 as YDEGEE. V was clipped by 4 bases and J by 5 bases, with 19 bases between them. CDR3: CASSIVTGNVNEQYF. CDR3 bases: TGTGCCAGCAGCATAGTTACAGGGAACGTCAACGAGCAGTACTTC.

The chain is built from TRBV9 and TRBJ1-3; D ambiguous. Trimming removed 4 bases from V and 4 bases from J, with 12 bases in between. Germline V lookup: CDR1 SGDLS, CDR2 YYNGEE. This CDR3 is built from 14 residues. The CDR3 coding sequence is TGTGCCAGCAGCCCCGGCCCGGGGGGAAACACCATATATTTT. This translates into CASSPGPGGNTIYF.

This chain joins TRBV9 and TRBJ2-3; 9 positions match TRBD2. The CDR3 spans 15 residues. In germline, CDR1 is SGDLS, CDR2 YYNGEE. Trimming at V came to 3 bases and at J to 11 bases, leaving 13 bases not matched to a gene. The CDR3 sequence is CASSEGSGGALRQYF. CDR3 nucleotides: TGTGCCAGCAGCGAAGGTAGCGGGGGAGCTCTTCGGCAGTATTTT.

The chain has TRBV21-1 and TRBJ2-1; TRBD1 is the table's D call and was not checked against the DNA. TRBV21-1 is a listed pseudogene. This CDR3 comprises 16 residues. The CDR3 region is CASLGGGTGKEREQFF. The CDR3 DNA reads as TGTGCCAGCCTTGGGGGGGGGACAGGGAAGGAACGGGAGCAGTTCTTC.

This chain connects TRBV24-1 to TRBJ2-1; no firm D call. Germline CDR1 is KGHDR and CDR2 is SFDVKD. The CDR3 spans 12 residues. Trimming pared 6 bases from V and 5 bases from J, leaving 7 bases between. CDR3 protein: CATSTENNEQFF. The CDR3, as DNA: TGTGCCACCAGTACAGAGAACAATGAGCAGTTCTTC.

This chain uses TRBV3-1 (or the pseudogene TRBV3-2) with TRBJ2-5; the D is unclear. Trimming stripped 4 bases from V and 4 bases from J, with 10 bases between. Germline CDR1 and CDR2: LGHDT and YNNKEL (reference sequence). The CDR3 contains 13 residues. This chain's CDR3 is CASSPVSPETQYF. The CDR3 nucleotides are TGTGCCAGCAGCCCCGTATCCCCAGAGACCCAGTACTTC.

V usage is TRBV30 and J usage is TRBJ2-1, with 13 bases aligning to TRBD2. V shed 4 bases and J 5 bases; nucleotides not matched to a gene: 8. The CDR3 is 16 amino acids. Germline CDR1 is GTSNPN and CDR2 is SVGIG (reference sequence). CDR3: CAWTTGTSGVDNEQFF. CDR3 nucleotides: TGTGCCTGGACTACCGGGACTAGCGGGGTTGACAATGAGCAGTTCTTC.

This sequence joins TRBV4-1 and TRBJ2-7; 7 bases match TRBD2. Per the germline V gene, CDR1 is MGHRA and CDR2 is YSYEKL. CDR3 size: 19 residues. The junction had 21 bases not matched to a gene; V was cut back by 0 bases and J by 7 bases. The CDR3 spells CASSQDSILGGVSAREQYF. CDR3 sequence (DNA): TGCGCCAGCAGCCAAGATAGTATTCTGGGGGGGGTTTCAGCGAGGGAGCAGTACTTC.

V usage is TRBV7-6 and J usage is TRBJ2-1, with a weak D call TRBD1 (5 bases). Trimming removed 2 bases from V and 4 bases from J, with 24 bases in between. This CDR3 spans 19 amino acids. Germline V gene data show CDR1 as SGHVS and CDR2 as FNYEAQ. The CDR3 nucleotides are TGTGCCAGCAGCTTAAATTTACCCTTTAGGGCAGGACATTACAATGAGCAGTTCTTC. It is translated as CASSLNLPFRAGHYNEQFF.

The table lists this clone with a count of one. The chain links TRBV11-3 to TRBJ2-3; maybe TRBD2 (6 bases). There are 13 residues in the CDR3. Germline V lookup: CDR1 SGHNT, CDR2 YENEEA. V dropped 1 base and J dropped 5 bases, with 7 bases sitting between them. The CDR3 is CASSLVGGDTQYF. As DNA, the CDR3 is TGTGCCAGCAGCTTAGTCGGGGGAGATACGCAGTATTTT.

Points on this clone: The same CDR3 is also encoded by other DNA sequences in this sample. V is TRBV19 and J is TRBJ2-7; TRBD1 matches at 7 bases. Losses at the gene ends were 2 bases for V and 3 bases for J; bases not matched to a gene: 1. Germline CDR1 is LNHDA and CDR2 is SQIVND (reference sequence). The CDR3 is 13 residues long. The CDR3 sequence: CASSINRGYEQYF. The CDR3 bases are TGTGCCAGTAGTATAAACAGGGGCTACGAGCAGTACTTC.

This clone has just one count. The V gene is TRBV5-1, the J gene TRBJ2-1; D gene unclear. Germline V gene lookup returns CDR1 SGHRS and CDR2 YFSETQ. V was trimmed by 0 bases and J by 7 bases, leaving 11 bases between them. This CDR3 spans 14 amino acids. DNA of the CDR3: TGCGCCAGCAGCTTGGCGACTCCGAGGAATGAGCAGTTCTTC. Translating it yields CASSLATPRNEQFF.

This chain links TRBV6-6 with TRBJ2-3, with TRBD2 matching 10 bases. This CDR3 has 16 amino acids. V shed 4 bases and J 1 base; nucleotides not matched to a gene: 5. Germline loops: CDR1 MNHNY, CDR2 SVGAGI (reference sequence). Written as DNA, the CDR3 is TGTGCCAGCAGTTTTTTAGCGGGGGGACGCACAGATACGCAGTATTTT. Its translation: CASSFLAGGRTDTQYF.

V is TRBV11-2 and J is TRBJ2-3; 7 bases are shared with TRBD1. CDR1 and CDR2 (germline): SGHAT, FQNNGV. This CDR3 comprises 16 residues. V lost 4 bases, J lost 0 bases, and 7 bases stayed unmatched. The CDR3 bases are TGTGCCAGCAGCTCGACTTGGGACAGTAGCACAGATACGCAGTATTTT. Translating it yields CASSSTWDSSTDTQYF.

In this sample, this clone turned up once. The chain links TRBV5-6 to TRBJ1-2, with 7 bases lining up with TRBD1. V was pared by 4 bases and J by 8 bases, with 11 bases of the junction left unmatched. The CDR3 is made up of 14 amino acids. CDR1 SGHDT and CDR2 YYEEEE come from the germline V gene. DNA for the CDR3: TGTGCCAGCAGCGTCCGGGACAGCTCTGAGGGCTACACCTTC. Protein product: CASSVRDSSEGYTF.

The genes are TRBV9 and TRBJ2-2; TRBD2 matches at 8 bases. The V segment lost 5 bases and the J segment 6 bases; nucleotides outside the gene matches: 3. CDR1 and CDR2 from the germline V gene are SGDLS and YYNGEE. The CDR3 has 13 residues. The CDR3 loop reads CASSRGGPGELFF. CDR3 nucleotides: TGTGCCAGCAGTCGGGGGGGCCCCGGGGAGCTGTTTTTT. Full variable domain (outside the CDR3, taken from reference TRBV9 and TRBJ2-2): DSGVTQTPKHLITATGQRVTLRCSPRSGDLSVYWYQQSLDQGLQFLIQYYNGEERAKGNILERFSAQQFPDLHSELNLSSLELGDSALYFCASSRGGPGELFFGEGSRLTVL.

This rearrangement joins TRBV19 to TRBJ2-1, with D perhaps TRBD2 (7 bases). From germline, CDR1 is LNHDA and CDR2 SQIVND (reference sequence). The V gene lost 8 bases and the J gene lost 12 bases, with 20 bases spanning the gap. This CDR3 comprises 13 residues. CDR3 protein: CASSFRGGAWQFF. For the CDR3, the DNA is TGTGCCAGTTCCTTTAGAGGGGGGGCCTGGCAGTTCTTC.

The V gene is TRBV2, the J gene TRBJ1-2; 9 nucleotides align to TRBD1. The CDR3 runs 13 residues. Trimming at V came to 5 bases and at J to 7 bases, leaving 5 bases not matched to a gene. From germline, CDR1 is SNHLY and CDR2 FYNNEI. CDR3 loop: CASSLGQGLGYTF. Here the CDR3 DNA reads TGTGCCAGCAGTCTCGGACAGGGGCTTGGCTACACCTTC.

The chain recombines TRBV5-1 with TRBJ1-5, with 7 bases fitting TRBD1. The CDR3 runs 13 residues. Unmatched junction bases numbered 2, after V lost 4 bases and J lost 4 bases. Germline V gives CDR1 SGHRS, CDR2 YFSETQ. This chain's CDR3 is CASSPTGNQPQHF. The CDR3 DNA is TGCGCCAGCAGCCCGACAGGGAATCAGCCCCAGCATTTT.

This clone was picked up one time. The chain is built from TRBV19 and TRBJ1-1; maybe TRBD1 (6 bases). The CDR3 covers 16 residues. The ends were cut back, 4 bases at V and 5 bases at J, with 20 bases in the middle. Germline CDR1 reads LNHDA; CDR2 reads SQIVND (reference sequence). DNA of the CDR3: TGTGCCAGTAGTAGACTGTCTCAGGGGAGGGAAACTGAAGCTTTCTTT. Translated: CASSRLSQGRETEAFF.

The chain links TRBV6-4 to TRBJ1-2, with D possibly matching TRBD1 (5 bases). Germline CDR1 and CDR2: MRHNA and SNTAGT. The CDR3 spans 13 residues. The V end lost 6 bases, the J end lost 1 base, and 9 bases lay between the germline ends. The CDR3 DNA is TGTGCCAGCAGGCCGGGACTTAACTATGGCTACACCTTC. Its translation is CASRPGLNYGYTF.

The chain employs TRBV18 and TRBJ2-7; maybe TRBD2 (6 bases). The CDR3 covers 13 residues. Trimming removed 3 bases at V and 3 bases at J, with 9 bases between. CDR1 is KGHSH, CDR2 LQKENI, per germline. The CDR3 nucleotides read TGTGCCAGCTCACCCCCGGAGGGCTACGAGCAGTACTTC. It translates to CASSPPEGYEQYF.

At least ten counts were recorded for this clone. The chain joins TRBV7-9 to TRBJ1-2; D perhaps matches TRBD1 (5 bases). The V gene lost 1 base and the J gene lost 5 bases, with 14 bases spanning the gap. Germline V CDR1 and CDR2: SEHNR, FQNEAQ (reference sequence). The CDR3 consists of 15 residues. CDR3 sequence reads: CASSLDQAGAYGYTF. The CDR3 DNA sequence: TGTGCCAGCAGCTTAGATCAGGCTGGGGCATATGGCTACACCTTC. Complete variable domain (other parts from reference TRBV7-9 and TRBJ1-2): DTGVSQNPRHKITKRGQNVTFRCDPISEHNRLYWYRQTLGQGPEFLTYFQNEAQLEKSRLLSDRFSAERPKGSFSTLEIQRTEQGDSAMYLCASSLDQAGAYGYTFGSGTRLTVV.

The V gene is TRBV3-1 (or the pseudogene TRBV3-2), the J gene TRBJ2-7; D gene uncertain. V lost 5 bases to trimming and J lost 2 bases, with 13 bases between them. CDR1 and CDR2 from the germline V gene are LGHDT and YNNKEL (reference sequence). The CDR3 consists of 14 residues. CDR3: CASSAQTLTYEQYF. In nucleotides, the CDR3 is TGTGCCAGCAGCGCCCAGACACTCACCTACGAGCAGTACTTC.